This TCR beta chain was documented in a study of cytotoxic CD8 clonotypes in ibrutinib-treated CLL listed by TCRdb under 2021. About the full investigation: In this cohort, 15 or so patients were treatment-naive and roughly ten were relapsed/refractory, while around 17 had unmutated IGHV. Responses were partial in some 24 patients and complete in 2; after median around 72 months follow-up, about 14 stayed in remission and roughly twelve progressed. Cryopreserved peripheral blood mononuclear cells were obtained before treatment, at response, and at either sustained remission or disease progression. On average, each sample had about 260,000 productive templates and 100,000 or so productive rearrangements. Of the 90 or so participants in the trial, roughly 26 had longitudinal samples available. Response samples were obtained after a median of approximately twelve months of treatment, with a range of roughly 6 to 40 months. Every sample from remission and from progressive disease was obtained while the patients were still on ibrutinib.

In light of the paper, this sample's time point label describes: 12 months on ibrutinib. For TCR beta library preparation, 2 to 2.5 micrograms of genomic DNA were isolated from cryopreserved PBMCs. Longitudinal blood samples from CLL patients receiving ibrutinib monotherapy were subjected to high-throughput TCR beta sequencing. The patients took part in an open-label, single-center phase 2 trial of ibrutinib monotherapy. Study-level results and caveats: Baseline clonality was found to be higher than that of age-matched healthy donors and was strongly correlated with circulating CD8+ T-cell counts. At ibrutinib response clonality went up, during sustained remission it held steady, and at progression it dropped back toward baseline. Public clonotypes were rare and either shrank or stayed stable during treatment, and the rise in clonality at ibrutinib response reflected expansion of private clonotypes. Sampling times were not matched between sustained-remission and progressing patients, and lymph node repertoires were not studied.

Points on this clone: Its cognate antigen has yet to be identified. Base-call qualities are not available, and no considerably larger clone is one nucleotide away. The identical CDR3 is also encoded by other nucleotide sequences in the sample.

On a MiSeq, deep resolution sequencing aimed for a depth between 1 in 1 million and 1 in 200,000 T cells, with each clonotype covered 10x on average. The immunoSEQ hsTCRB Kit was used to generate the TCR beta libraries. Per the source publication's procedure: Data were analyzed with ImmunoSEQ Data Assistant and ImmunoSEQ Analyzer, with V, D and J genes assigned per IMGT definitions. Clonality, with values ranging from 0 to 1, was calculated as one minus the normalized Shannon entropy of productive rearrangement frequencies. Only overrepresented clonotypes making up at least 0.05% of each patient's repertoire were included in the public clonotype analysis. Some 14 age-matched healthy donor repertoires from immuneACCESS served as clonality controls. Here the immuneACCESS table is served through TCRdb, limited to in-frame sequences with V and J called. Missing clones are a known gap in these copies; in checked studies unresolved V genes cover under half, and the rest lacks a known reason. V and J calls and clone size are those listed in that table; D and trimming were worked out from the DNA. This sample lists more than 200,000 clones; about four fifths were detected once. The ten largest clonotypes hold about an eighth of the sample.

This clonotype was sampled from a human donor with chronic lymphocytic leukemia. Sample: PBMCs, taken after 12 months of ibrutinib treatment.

In nucleotides, the sequence is TGTGCCAGCAGTTTAGGGACAGGTGGAAATCAGCCCCAGCATTTT. Translated, it gives CASSLGTGGNQPQHF. This chain joins TRBV27 to TRBJ1-5, and 8 junction bases match TRBD1. CDR1 and CDR2 (MNHEY, SMNVEV) derive from the germline V gene (reference sequence). Trimming accounts for 2 bases at V and 4 bases at J, while the number of junction bases matched to no gene is 4. Inclusive of the bounding cysteine and phenylalanine, the CDR3 is 15 residues long. The read is trimmed to its CDR3 DNA, 45 bases read in frame from base 1.